This T cell receptor (beta chain) came from a study of low-dose radiotherapy and immunotherapy resistance in tumors. Turning to the study itself: The patients were given nivolumab 240 mg every two weeks and ipilimumab 1 mg/kg every six weeks, through an intravenous route.

This clonotype showed up many times. The CDR3 has 17 amino acids. Germline V gene data show CDR1 as SEHNR and CDR2 as FQNEAQ (reference sequence). With V trimmed by 2 bases and J by 7 bases, 13 bases remained unmatched. Primers targeting TRAV and TRBV primed first-strand cDNA, covering alpha and beta chains. The authors amplified TCRs for about 20 PCR cycles with a constant-region primer and a V-primer adapter. From the reads, TCRdb called clonotypes with MiXCR, one entry per CDR3 protein. The table lists 85,000 to 100,000 distinct CDR3 sequences, more than 7.5% of them singletons. Time point specified: before trial treatment.

The chain couples TRBV7-9 to TRBJ2-1, with TRBD2 matching over 8 bases. The sequenced sample was PBMCs, obtained before treatment. The clonotype comes from a male donor with prostate cancer. The CDR3 DNA reads TGTGCCAGCAGCTTAATCGGCGGACTAGCCATATCGAATGAGCAGTTCTTC. Its protein product is CASSLIGGLAISNEQFF.